A selection of T cell receptor beta chains follows, all from one sample in a study of blood T cell repertoires in COVID-19. The table came from immunoSEQ multiplex PCR; TCRdb's copy has only in-frame clones and leaves some out. The sample consists of approximately 220,000 clones, under 90% of them appearing once. Sample: peripheral blood. These receptors originate from a woman aged 35 to 49 with active or convalescent COVID-19. Each CDR3 is given with its conserved first and last residue. The D gene is left open where the match is weak. Where a row states a size, it is once, few, many or the class of an expanded clone; other rows omit it.

d_call: TRBD1; j_call: TRBJ2-7; v_call: TRBV27; clone_size: -; cdr3_nt: TGTGCCACCAAGGGACAGGACTACGAGCAGTACTTC; cdr3_aa: CATKGQDYEQYF
d_call: -; j_call: TRBJ2-7; v_call: TRBV9; clone_size: -; cdr3_nt: TGTGCCAGCAGCCCAGATCCGGGTCGGAACCTCTACGAGCAGTACTTC; cdr3_aa: CASSPDPGRNLYEQYF
d_call: -; j_call: TRBJ2-1; v_call: TRBV5-1; clone_size: -; cdr3_nt: TGCGCCAGCAGCTTTTTCACCGCCTCTGACTTTTTCTTC; cdr3_aa: CASSFFTASDFFF
d_call: TRBD2; j_call: TRBJ2-1; v_call: TRBV29-1; clone_size: -; cdr3_nt: TGCAGCGTTGAGGGAGGGACTCGGGCCTACAATGAGCAGTTCTTC; cdr3_aa: CSVEGGTRAYNEQFF
d_call: -; j_call: TRBJ2-7; v_call: TRBV4-1; clone_size: -; cdr3_nt: TGCGCCAGCAGCCAAATGGGCAAGATTTACGAGCAGTACTTC; cdr3_aa: CASSQMGKIYEQYF
d_call: TRBD1; j_call: TRBJ1-5; v_call: TRBV19; clone_size: -; cdr3_nt: TGTGCCAGTATCAGGGGGCCTGGACACAATCAGCCCCAGCATTTT; cdr3_aa: CASIRGPGHNQPQHF
d_call: TRBD2; j_call: TRBJ2-1; v_call: TRBV11-3; clone_size: -; cdr3_nt: TGTGCCAGCAGTACGGGACTAGCGGGTGCAGATGAGCAGTTCTTC; cdr3_aa: CASSTGLAGADEQFF
d_call: TRBD2; j_call: TRBJ2-7; v_call: TRBV6-5; clone_size: -; cdr3_nt: TGTGCCAGCCACAGCGGGAGGTACGAGCAGTACTTC; cdr3_aa: CASHSGRYEQYF
d_call: -; j_call: TRBJ1-5; v_call: TRBV18; clone_size: once; cdr3_nt: TGTGCCAGCTCACCAGCAGGGGACAATCAGCCCCAGCATTTT; cdr3_aa: CASSPAGDNQPQHF
d_call: -; j_call: TRBJ1-5; v_call: TRBV6-4; clone_size: -; cdr3_nt: TGTGCCAGCAGTGACTCGTGCGGGTGGCGTCAGCCCCAGCATTTT; cdr3_aa: CASSDSCGWRQPQHF
d_call: TRBD2; j_call: TRBJ2-7; v_call: TRBV6-5; clone_size: -; cdr3_nt: TGTGCCAGCAGACCTAGCGGGGGTAGCGAGCAGTACTTC; cdr3_aa: CASRPSGGSEQYF
d_call: -; j_call: TRBJ2-1; v_call: TRBV4-1; clone_size: -; cdr3_nt: TGCGCCAGCAGCCAAGATCCGGGTCCTGAGCAGTTCTTC; cdr3_aa: CASSQDPGPEQFF
d_call: -; j_call: TRBJ2-5; v_call: TRBV27; clone_size: -; cdr3_nt: TGTGCCAGCAGTTTATCCCGCCAAGAGACCCAGTACTTC; cdr3_aa: CASSLSRQETQYF
d_call: TRBD1; j_call: TRBJ1-4; v_call: TRBV11-2; clone_size: -; cdr3_nt: TGTGCCAGCAGCTTCCCTAGGGAGGCAGGGGGAACTAATGAAAAACTGTTTTTT; cdr3_aa: CASSFPREAGGTNEKLFF
d_call: -; j_call: TRBJ1-2; v_call: TRBV19; clone_size: few; cdr3_nt: TGTGCCAGTATCGACAGGTCGAAGTATGGCTACACCTTC; cdr3_aa: CASIDRSKYGYTF
d_call: -; j_call: TRBJ1-1; v_call: TRBV19; clone_size: -; cdr3_nt: TGTGCCAGTACCCTGGGGGGAACTGAAGCTTTCTTT; cdr3_aa: CASTLGGTEAFF
d_call: -; j_call: TRBJ2-7; v_call: TRBV27; clone_size: -; cdr3_nt: TGTGCCAGCCGGGGGGCGGGTCCGGGGGGCCTCGAGCAGTACTTC; cdr3_aa: CASRGAGPGGLEQYF
d_call: TRBD1; j_call: TRBJ1-6; v_call: TRBV9; clone_size: -; cdr3_nt: TGTGCCAGCAGCACACAAGCCGGGACAGGAGATTCACCCCTCCACTTT; cdr3_aa: CASSTQAGTGDSPLHF
d_call: TRBD2; j_call: TRBJ2-5; v_call: TRBV11-3; clone_size: few; cdr3_nt: TGTGCCAGCAGCTTAGCGGGGGCTAGCGGGAATCAAGAGACCCAGTACTTC; cdr3_aa: CASSLAGASGNQETQYF
d_call: -; j_call: TRBJ1-6; v_call: TRBV28; clone_size: -; cdr3_nt: TGTGCCAGCAGTTCGGGACAAGATAATTCACCCCTCCACTTT; cdr3_aa: CASSSGQDNSPLHF
d_call: TRBD1; j_call: TRBJ1-6; v_call: TRBV9; clone_size: few; cdr3_nt: TGTGCCAGCAGCGACCGACAGGGCTCAGGCGCGAATTCACCCCTCCACTTT; cdr3_aa: CASSDRQGSGANSPLHF
d_call: -; j_call: TRBJ2-7; v_call: TRBV7-2; clone_size: -; cdr3_nt: TGTGCCAGCAGCTTTAGCGGCACCCTAGGGGAGCAGTACTTC; cdr3_aa: CASSFSGTLGEQYF
d_call: -; j_call: TRBJ2-6; v_call: TRBV21-1; clone_size: -; cdr3_nt: TGTGCCAGCCGGGTCCTGACTTTC; cdr3_aa: CASRVLTF
d_call: -; j_call: TRBJ2-2; v_call: TRBV7-6; clone_size: -; cdr3_nt: TGTGCCAGCAGCATTACACCCGACAGGATGAACACCGGGGAGCTGTTTTTT; cdr3_aa: CASSITPDRMNTGELFF
d_call: -; j_call: TRBJ2-5; v_call: TRBV12-3/TRBV12-4; clone_size: -; cdr3_nt: TGTGCCAGCTCGGTCTCAAGAGAGACCCAGTACTTC; cdr3_aa: CASSVSRETQYF
d_call: TRBD1; j_call: TRBJ1-2; v_call: TRBV6-5; clone_size: -; cdr3_nt: TGTGCCAGCAGGCTGACAGGGAGTGATGTCTACACCTTC; cdr3_aa: CASRLTGSDVYTF
d_call: -; j_call: TRBJ1-1; v_call: TRBV19; clone_size: -; cdr3_nt: TGTGCCAGTAGTGGATGGACAGAGAACACTGAAGCTTTCTTT; cdr3_aa: CASSGWTENTEAFF
d_call: -; j_call: TRBJ2-5; v_call: TRBV7-2; clone_size: -; cdr3_nt: TGTGCCAGCAGCTTAGCGAGGGAGACCCAGTACTTC; cdr3_aa: CASSLARETQYF
d_call: TRBD1; j_call: TRBJ1-1; v_call: TRBV11-2; clone_size: -; cdr3_nt: TGTGCCAGCAGCTTAGGGGACAGTGGAGGGGCTGAAGCTTTCTTT; cdr3_aa: CASSLGDSGGAEAFF
d_call: -; j_call: TRBJ1-2; v_call: TRBV30; clone_size: -; cdr3_nt: TGTGCCTCCCTCGCCGGGGTCGGAGGCTACACCTTC; cdr3_aa: CASLAGVGGYTF
d_call: TRBD2; j_call: TRBJ2-1; v_call: TRBV5-1; clone_size: -; cdr3_nt: TGCGCCAGCAGCTTGGGAGCGGGAACCTACAATGAGCAGTTCTTC; cdr3_aa: CASSLGAGTYNEQFF
d_call: TRBD1; j_call: TRBJ1-2; v_call: TRBV15; clone_size: once; cdr3_nt: TGTGCCACCAGCAGAGATTTACAGGACAGGGCCTATGGCTACACCTTC; cdr3_aa: CATSRDLQDRAYGYTF
d_call: TRBD2; j_call: TRBJ2-7; v_call: TRBV7-9; clone_size: -; cdr3_nt: TGTGCCAGCAGCTTAGAGGGACTAGCGGGGACCTACGAGCAGTACTTC; cdr3_aa: CASSLEGLAGTYEQYF
d_call: -; j_call: TRBJ1-4; v_call: TRBV27; clone_size: -; cdr3_nt: TGTGCCAGCAGTCCACGACCAAGGCAGAGACTTAATGAAAAACTGTTTTTT; cdr3_aa: CASSPRPRQRLNEKLFF
d_call: -; j_call: TRBJ1-5; v_call: TRBV18; clone_size: -; cdr3_nt: TGTGCCAGCTCACCCAGAATGCCAGACAGAACTCACAACAATCAGCCCCAGCATTTT; cdr3_aa: CASSPRMPDRTHNNQPQHF
d_call: -; j_call: TRBJ1-5; v_call: TRBV9; clone_size: -; cdr3_nt: TGTGCCAGCAGCCCCCCGAGGGTCAATCAGCCCCAGCATTTT; cdr3_aa: CASSPPRVNQPQHF
d_call: TRBD1; j_call: TRBJ1-1; v_call: TRBV28; clone_size: -; cdr3_nt: TGTGCCAGTTGGGACAGGAACACTGAAGCTTTCTTT; cdr3_aa: CASWDRNTEAFF
d_call: -; j_call: TRBJ1-2; v_call: TRBV29-1; clone_size: -; cdr3_nt: TGCAGCGTGATCCAAGAGGGCTATGGCTACACCTTC; cdr3_aa: CSVIQEGYGYTF
d_call: -; j_call: TRBJ1-1; v_call: TRBV6-2/TRBV6-3; clone_size: -; cdr3_nt: TGTGCCAGCAGTTCTCATAATCAGGGCGCAGATGAAGCTTTCTTT; cdr3_aa: CASSSHNQGADEAFF
d_call: -; j_call: TRBJ1-1; v_call: TRBV5-1; clone_size: -; cdr3_nt: TGCGCCAGCAGCCCAGGACAGAACTCGCGCGGCACTGAAGCTTTCTTT; cdr3_aa: CASSPGQNSRGTEAFF
d_call: -; j_call: TRBJ1-4; v_call: TRBV30; clone_size: -; cdr3_nt: TGTGCCTCCCCCGGGTCCGGCCATGAAAAACTGTTTTTT; cdr3_aa: CASPGSGHEKLFF
d_call: TRBD1; j_call: TRBJ2-5; v_call: TRBV24-1; clone_size: -; cdr3_nt: TGTGCCACCAGTGACCCCCGACAGGGGGCCTTCCAAGAGACCCAGTACTTC; cdr3_aa: CATSDPRQGAFQETQYF
d_call: TRBD1; j_call: TRBJ2-3; v_call: TRBV6-6; clone_size: -; cdr3_nt: TGTGCCAGCAGTCCCCGGGACAGGGCGCAGTATTTT; cdr3_aa: CASSPRDRAQYF
d_call: TRBD1; j_call: TRBJ1-1; v_call: TRBV25-1; clone_size: -; cdr3_nt: TGTGCCAGCAGTGGGAGGGACAGGGACACTGAAGCTTTCTTT; cdr3_aa: CASSGRDRDTEAFF
d_call: TRBD2; j_call: TRBJ2-1; v_call: TRBV27; clone_size: few; cdr3_nt: TGTGCCAGCAGTGTCGGGAGGTATTACAATGAGCAGTTCTTC; cdr3_aa: CASSVGRYYNEQFF
d_call: TRBD1; j_call: TRBJ1-1; v_call: TRBV30; clone_size: once; cdr3_nt: TGTGCCTGGAGCCAGGGGGCACGGCAGAACACTGAAGCTTTCTTT; cdr3_aa: CAWSQGARQNTEAFF
d_call: -; j_call: TRBJ2-3; v_call: TRBV9; clone_size: medium-sized; cdr3_nt: TGTGCCAGCAGCCCGCCCACGACTAGCACAGATACGCAGTATTTT; cdr3_aa: CASSPPTTSTDTQYF
d_call: -; j_call: TRBJ2-7; v_call: TRBV20-1; clone_size: -; cdr3_nt: TGCAGTGCCCCGGCGGCGGGGGAGCAGTACTTC; cdr3_aa: CSAPAAGEQYF
d_call: -; j_call: TRBJ2-5; v_call: TRBV11-3; clone_size: -; cdr3_nt: TGTGCCAGCAGCTTAGCGGGCGGAGGGGAGTACTTC; cdr3_aa: CASSLAGGGEYF
d_call: -; j_call: TRBJ2-2; v_call: TRBV10-3; clone_size: -; cdr3_nt: TGTGCCACTGCAGGGGGGACCGGGGAGCTGTTTTTT; cdr3_aa: CATAGGTGELFF
d_call: -; j_call: TRBJ2-7; v_call: TRBV14; clone_size: once; cdr3_nt: TGTGCCAGCAGCCACCTGAAGAAAGGGGCGGGGGAGCAGTACTTC; cdr3_aa: CASSHLKKGAGEQYF
d_call: TRBD1; j_call: TRBJ1-2; v_call: TRBV7-9; clone_size: -; cdr3_nt: TGTGCCAGCAGCTTAGCGCAGCGACAGGGATTTCATAAGGGCTACACCTTC; cdr3_aa: CASSLAQRQGFHKGYTF
d_call: TRBD1; j_call: TRBJ2-6; v_call: TRBV5-3; clone_size: few; cdr3_nt: TGTGCCAGAAGCCCGGGACAGGGGTCTGGGGCCAACGTCCTGACTTTC; cdr3_aa: CARSPGQGSGANVLTF
d_call: -; j_call: TRBJ2-4; v_call: TRBV6-5; clone_size: -; cdr3_nt: TGTGCCAGCAGTCGAGACGGGTTAAACATTCAGTACTTC; cdr3_aa: CASSRDGLNIQYF
d_call: TRBD1; j_call: TRBJ1-2; v_call: TRBV5-8; clone_size: -; cdr3_nt: TGTGCCAGCAGCTTGTCGCGGACAGGGGGCTACACCTTC; cdr3_aa: CASSLSRTGGYTF
d_call: -; j_call: TRBJ2-1; v_call: TRBV7-3; clone_size: -; cdr3_nt: TGTGCCAGCAGCTTAGGGTCGGGGGTGGATGAGCAGTTCTTC; cdr3_aa: CASSLGSGVDEQFF
d_call: -; j_call: TRBJ1-2; v_call: TRBV14; clone_size: -; cdr3_nt: TGTGCCAGCAGCCAAGTGCACAGATCCTATGGCTACACCTTC; cdr3_aa: CASSQVHRSYGYTF
d_call: TRBD2; j_call: TRBJ2-1; v_call: TRBV7-9; clone_size: -; cdr3_nt: TGTGCCAGCAGCGTCACGGGACTAGCGGGAGGTTCTGAGCAGTTCTTC; cdr3_aa: CASSVTGLAGGSEQFF
d_call: -; j_call: TRBJ2-1; v_call: TRBV2; clone_size: -; cdr3_nt: TGTGCCAGCCCCGGCGCGGAGGGCGGCGATGAGCAGTTCTTC; cdr3_aa: CASPGAEGGDEQFF